One and the same sample provided the 15 T cell receptor beta chains below, sequenced in a study of CD8 T cells in ankylosing spondylitis. TCRdb reprocessed the 5' RACE reads with MiXCR, giving one entry per CDR3 protein. The sample has 150,000 to 200,000 distinct CDR3 sequences; around 19% are singletons. The sample was blood, either unsorted or a sorted T cell fraction (not recorded which). The source of these receptors is a male donor with ankylosing spondylitis or in good health (not recorded which).

This clonotype was seen a handful of times. J is TRBJ2-3 and V is TRBV28, with a possible D match to TRBD1 (6 bases). The V and J ends lost 3 bases and 0 bases respectively, with 10 bases between them. The CDR3 runs 15 residues. Germline V gene lookup returns CDR1 MDHEN and CDR2 SYDVKM. CDR3 in amino acids: CASSFPQGSTDTQYF. The CDR3 nucleotides read TGTGCCAGCAGTTTCCCCCAGGGGAGCACAGATACGCAGTATTTT. Full variable domain (remainder filled in from reference TRBV28 and TRBJ2-3): DVKVTQSSRYLVKRTGEKVFLECVQDMDHENMFWYRQDPGLGLRLIYFSYDVKMKEKGDIPEGYSVSREKKERFSLILESASTNQTSMYLCASSFPQGSTDTQYFGPGTRLTVL.

The chain couples TRBV5-1 to TRBJ1-2; 8 positions match TRBD1. There are 14 residues in the CDR3. J lost 4 bases, V lost 0 bases, and 2 bases had no gene match. Germline CDR1 reads SGHRS; CDR2 reads YFSETQ. CDR3 nucleotides: TGCGCCAGCAGCTTGGAGACAGGGGCCTATGGCTACACCTTC. This codes for CASSLETGAYGYTF.

This clonotype was recorded at least ten times. The CDR3 bases are TGCGCCAGCAGTGAAGTCATCGGTAATTCACCCCTCCACTTT. Translated: CASSEVIGNSPLHF. The V call is TRBV5-1, the J call TRBJ1-6; no clear D. Germline V gives CDR1 SGHRS, CDR2 YFSETQ. The CDR3 extends over 14 amino acids. Trimming left V 5 bases short and J 6 bases short, with 12 bases between.

This clonotype was recorded many times. The junction departs from the called germline gene at one end, perhaps through a read error. The J gene is TRBJ1-1, the V gene TRBV3-1, with D unresolved. This CDR3 contains 14 residues. CDR1 LGHDT and CDR2 YNNKEL come from the germline V gene (reference sequence). CDR3 sequence (DNA): TGTGCCAGCAGCCAAGTAAGAGGAGGTACTGAAGCCTTCTTT. This codes for CASSQVRGGTEAFF.

This clonotype was seen only once. A much more abundant neighbour one base away suggests this may be a read error. The chain recombines TRBV20-1 with TRBJ2-1; 10 bases agree with TRBD2. CDR1 and CDR2 (germline): DFQATT, SNEGSKA (reference sequence). The CDR3 contains 14 residues. The CDR3 nucleotides are TGCAGCGTAAAGCGGGAGGGCTCCTACAATGAGCAGTTCTTC. This codes for CSVKREGSYNEQFF.

The chain joins TRBV29-1 to TRBJ2-7; 11 bases match TRBD2. Germline trimming cut 3 bases from V and 7 bases from J; bases unmatched to any gene: 5. The CDR3 spans 13 residues. Per germline, CDR1 SQVTM and CDR2 ANQGSEA. The CDR3 loop reads CSVDLAGGGEQYF. The CDR3 DNA reads as TGCAGCGTTGATCTAGCGGGGGGTGGGGAGCAGTACTTC.

This clonotype appeared a few times. V is TRBV6-4 and J is TRBJ2-7; TRBD1 is a possible D gene (6 bases). CDR1 and CDR2 (germline): MRHNA, SNTAGT. The CDR3 totals 16 residues. Trimming left V 3 bases short and J 2 bases short, with 17 bases between. CDR3 nucleotide sequence: TGTGCCAGCAGTGATTCCGTCGGGACACCCCCCTACGAGCAGTACTTC. Translating gives CASSDSVGTPPYEQYF.

The rearrangement joins TRBV3-1 to TRBJ2-7; TRBD1 or TRBD2 may be the D gene (5 bases each). V lost 6 bases and J lost 2, with 11 bases in between. This CDR3 comprises 13 residues. Looked up from germline, CDR1 is LGHDT and CDR2 is YNNKEL (reference sequence). Written as DNA, the CDR3 is TGTGCCAGCAGGGGGGATCCGGCCTACGAGCAGTACTTC. It encodes CASRGDPAYEQYF.

This clonotype has a count of ten or more. This rearrangement joins TRBV20-1 to TRBJ2-3; no firm D call. There are 13 residues in the CDR3. Trimming removed 6 bases from V and 0 bases from J, with 10 bases in between. From germline, CDR1 is DFQATT and CDR2 SNEGSKA (reference sequence). CDR3 DNA: TGCAGTGCCCGAGTGGATAGCACAGATACGCAGTATTTT. Protein sequence: CSARVDSTDTQYF.

This clonotype showed up many times. The CDR3 nucleotides read TGCAGTGCTAGACAGGGGGTTGCTGAGCAGTTCTTC. Its protein is CSARQGVAEQFF. The V gene is TRBV20-1, the J gene TRBJ2-1; TRBD1 matches 7 bases. Germline V gene data show CDR1 as DFQATT and CDR2 as SNEGSKA (reference sequence). Trimming at V came to 2 bases and at J to 9 bases, leaving 4 bases not matched to a gene. The CDR3 is made up of 12 amino acids.

This chain links TRBV5-4 with TRBJ2-4; D could derive from TRBD1 or TRBD2 (5 bases each). The V and J ends lost 5 bases and 3 bases respectively, with 24 bases between them. There are 18 residues in the CDR3. Looked up from germline, CDR1 is SGHNT and CDR2 is YYREEE (reference sequence). The CDR3 region is CASSGSRGPGQIKNIQYF. CDR3 nucleotide sequence: TGTGCCAGCAGTGGGAGTCGGGGCCCCGGGCAAATCAAAAACATTCAGTACTTC.

A few counts support this clonotype. The chain recombines TRBV5-1 with TRBJ2-5; 7 bases fit TRBD2. The CDR3 is 14 residues long. Germline V gives CDR1 SGHRS, CDR2 YFSETQ. J gave up 3 bases and V 5 bases, and 7 bases lay outside the gene matches. For the CDR3, the DNA is TGCGCCAGCAGACTTGGCGGGACTAAAGAGACCCAGTACTTC. It specifies CASRLGGTKETQYF.

This clonotype turned up a few times. CDR3 sequence (DNA): TGTGCCAGCAGGCCCGGGACTAGCTACACCGGGGAGCTGTTTTTT. Translating it yields CASRPGTSYTGELFF. This chain links TRBV7-9 with TRBJ2-2; 9 bases are a match to TRBD2. The CDR3 totals 15 residues. CDR1 is SEHNR and CDR2 is FQNEAQ in the germline V gene (reference sequence). Unmatched junction bases numbered 5, after V lost 6 bases and J lost 3 bases.

As regards this clonotype: This may be a read error: a much more frequent sequence differs by one nucleotide. This chain joins TRBV14 and TRBJ2-7; D gene unclear. The CDR3 is made up of 12 amino acids. In germline, CDR1 is SGHDN, CDR2 FVKESK. The CDR3 DNA reads as TGTGCCGGCAGCCAAAAGACTTACGAGCAGTACTTC. Translation gives CAGSQKTYEQYF.

Of note for this clonotype: One base away lies a much larger clone, so this may be a sequencing read error. This chain uses TRBV12-3 or TRBV12-4 with TRBJ2-1; TRBD2 agrees at 10 bases. CDR3 length: 15 amino acids. Here the CDR3 reads CAGSFGLAVYNEQFF. The CDR3, as DNA: TGTGCCGGCAGTTTCGGACTAGCGGTATACAATGAGCAGTTCTTC.